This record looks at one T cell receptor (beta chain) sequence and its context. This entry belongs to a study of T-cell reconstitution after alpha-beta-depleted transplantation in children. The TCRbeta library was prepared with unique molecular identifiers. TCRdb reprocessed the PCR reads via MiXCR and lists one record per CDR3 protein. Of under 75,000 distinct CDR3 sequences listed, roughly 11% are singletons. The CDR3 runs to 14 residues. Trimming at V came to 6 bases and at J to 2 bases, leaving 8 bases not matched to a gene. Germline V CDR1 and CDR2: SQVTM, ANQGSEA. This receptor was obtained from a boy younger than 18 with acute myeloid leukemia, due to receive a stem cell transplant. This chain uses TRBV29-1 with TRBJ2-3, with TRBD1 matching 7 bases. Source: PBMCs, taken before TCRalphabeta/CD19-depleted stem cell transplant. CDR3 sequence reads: CSVVGQLITDTQYF. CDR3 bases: TGCAGCGTAGTGGGACAGCTCATCACAGATACGCAGTATTTT.